Sequencing of this T cell receptor beta chain was carried out in a study of metastatic and nonmetastatic thyroid tumors. V shed 3 bases, J shed 4 bases, and the junction held 8 bases outside the gene matches. This CDR3 is built from 15 residues. The germline CDR1 and CDR2 sequences are MGHRA and YSYEKL. No treatment of any kind had been given to any patient before thyroid surgery. Via MiXCR, TCRdb re-called the PCR reads. Altogether about 20,000 clones are present, about a fifth being singletons, with the ten largest covering more than 15%. The rearrangement links TRBV4-1 to TRBJ1-2; 7 nucleotides agree with TRBD1. This receptor was taken from a female donor with papillary thyroid cancer or a benign thyroid nodule (not recorded which). Some clones in this sample may be carry-over from other donors' samples. The specimen sequenced was tumor tissue. The CDR3 coding sequence is TGCGCCAGCAGCCAGGCCAACAGGGGTCCCTATGGCTACACCTTC. Its protein is CASSQANRGPYGYTF.